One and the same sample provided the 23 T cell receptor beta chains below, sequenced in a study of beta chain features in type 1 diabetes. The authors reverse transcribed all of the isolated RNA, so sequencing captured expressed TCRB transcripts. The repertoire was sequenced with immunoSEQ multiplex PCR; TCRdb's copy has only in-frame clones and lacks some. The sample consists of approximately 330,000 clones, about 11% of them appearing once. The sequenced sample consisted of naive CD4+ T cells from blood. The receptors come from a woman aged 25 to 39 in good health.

CDR3 bases: TGTGCCATCAGGCCTACTAGCGGCGCAGATACGCAGTATTTT. Translated: CAIRPTSGADTQYF. The chain joins TRBV10-3 to TRBJ2-3; 8 bases map to TRBD2. The CDR3 loop spans 14 amino acids. V lost 6 bases and J lost 4; bases outside the gene matches: 6. Germline CDR1 and CDR2: ENHRY and SYGVKD.

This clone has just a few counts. The CDR3 nucleotides are TGTGCCAGCAGGAATTTAACAGGGCTAGCCAAAAACATTCAGTACTTC. Residues: CASRNLTGLAKNIQYF. The chain joins TRBV28 to TRBJ2-4, with D possibly being TRBD1 (6 bases). The V gene lost 6 bases and the J gene lost 0 bases, with 15 bases spanning the gap. The CDR3 consists of 16 residues. Germline loops: CDR1 MDHEN, CDR2 SYDVKM.

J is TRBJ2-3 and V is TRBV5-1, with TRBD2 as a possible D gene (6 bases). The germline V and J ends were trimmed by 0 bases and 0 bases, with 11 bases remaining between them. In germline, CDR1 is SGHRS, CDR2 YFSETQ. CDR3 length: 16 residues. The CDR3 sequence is CASSLEASDSTDTQYF. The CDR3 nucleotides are TGCGCCAGCAGCTTGGAGGCTAGCGACAGCACAGATACGCAGTATTTT.

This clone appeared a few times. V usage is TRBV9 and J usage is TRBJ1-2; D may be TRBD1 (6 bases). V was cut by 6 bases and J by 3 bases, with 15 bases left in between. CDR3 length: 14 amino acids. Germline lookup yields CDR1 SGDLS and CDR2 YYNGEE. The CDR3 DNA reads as TGTGCCAGCACCACCCAGGGGAGGGACTATGGCTACACCTTC. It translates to CASTTQGRDYGYTF.

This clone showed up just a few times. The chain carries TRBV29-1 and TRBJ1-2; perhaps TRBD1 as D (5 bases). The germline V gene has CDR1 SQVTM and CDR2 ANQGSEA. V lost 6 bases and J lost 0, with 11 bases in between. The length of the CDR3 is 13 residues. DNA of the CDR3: TGCAGCGTCGTGACAGAAGCTAACTATGGCTACACCTTC. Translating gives CSVVTEANYGYTF.

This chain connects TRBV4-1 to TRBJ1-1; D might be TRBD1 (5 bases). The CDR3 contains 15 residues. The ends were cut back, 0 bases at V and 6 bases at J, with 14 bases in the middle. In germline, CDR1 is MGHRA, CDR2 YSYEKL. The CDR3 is CASSQEFQGNAEAFF. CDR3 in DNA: TGCGCCAGCAGCCAAGAGTTCCAGGGTAATGCTGAAGCTTTCTTT.

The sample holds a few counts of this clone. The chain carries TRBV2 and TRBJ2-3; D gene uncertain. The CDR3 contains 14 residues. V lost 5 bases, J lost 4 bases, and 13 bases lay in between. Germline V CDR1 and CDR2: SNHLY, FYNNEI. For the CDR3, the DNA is TGTGCCAGCAGTATCATCAGTTCACCAGATACGCAGTATTTT. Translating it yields CASSIISSPDTQYF.

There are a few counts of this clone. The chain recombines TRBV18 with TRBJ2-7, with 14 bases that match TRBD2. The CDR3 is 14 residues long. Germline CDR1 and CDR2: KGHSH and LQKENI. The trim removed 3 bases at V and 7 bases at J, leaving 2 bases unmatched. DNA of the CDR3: TGTGCCAGCTCACCGGGACTAGCGGGAGAAGAGCAGTACTTC. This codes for CASSPGLAGEEQYF. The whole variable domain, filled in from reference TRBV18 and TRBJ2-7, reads NAGVMQNPRHLVRRRGQEARLRCSPMKGHSHVYWYRQLPEEGLKFMVYLQKENIIDESGMPKERFSAEFPKEGPSILRIQQVVRGDSAAYFCASSPGLAGEEQYFGPGTRLTVT.

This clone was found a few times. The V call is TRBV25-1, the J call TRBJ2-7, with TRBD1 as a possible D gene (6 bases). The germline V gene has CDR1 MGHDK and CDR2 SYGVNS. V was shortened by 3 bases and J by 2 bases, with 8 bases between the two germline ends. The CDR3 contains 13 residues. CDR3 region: CASSESGAYEQYF. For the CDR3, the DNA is TGTGCCAGCAGTGAGTCAGGGGCCTACGAGCAGTACTTC.

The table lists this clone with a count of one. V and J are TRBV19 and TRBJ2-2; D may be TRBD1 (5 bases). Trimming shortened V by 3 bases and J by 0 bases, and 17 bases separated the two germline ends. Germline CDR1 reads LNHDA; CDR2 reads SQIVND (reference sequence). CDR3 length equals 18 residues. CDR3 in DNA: TGTGCCAGTAGTATCGGAGTTGGGGCAGGTTCGAACACCGGGGAGCTGTTTTTT. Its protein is CASSIGVGAGSNTGELFF.

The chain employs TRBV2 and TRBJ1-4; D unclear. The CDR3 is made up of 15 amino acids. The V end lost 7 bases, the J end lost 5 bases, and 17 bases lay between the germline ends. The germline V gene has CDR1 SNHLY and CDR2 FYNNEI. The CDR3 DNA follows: TGTGCCAGCACGCCTCGAGGAACTTCCAATGAAAAACTGTTTTTT. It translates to CASTPRGTSNEKLFF. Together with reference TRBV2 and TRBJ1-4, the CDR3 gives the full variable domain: EPEVTQTPSHQVTQMGQEVILRCVPISNHLYFYWYRQILGQKVEFLVSFYNNEISEKSEIFDDQFSVERPDGSNFTLKIRSTKLEDSAMYFCASTPRGTSNEKLFFGSGTQLSVL.

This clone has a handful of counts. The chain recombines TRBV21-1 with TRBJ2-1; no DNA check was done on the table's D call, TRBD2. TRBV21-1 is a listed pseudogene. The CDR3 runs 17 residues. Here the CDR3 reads CASSTRVSGRARNEQFF. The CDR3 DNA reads TGTGCCAGCAGCACCAGGGTCAGCGGGAGGGCCCGCAATGAGCAGTTCTTC.

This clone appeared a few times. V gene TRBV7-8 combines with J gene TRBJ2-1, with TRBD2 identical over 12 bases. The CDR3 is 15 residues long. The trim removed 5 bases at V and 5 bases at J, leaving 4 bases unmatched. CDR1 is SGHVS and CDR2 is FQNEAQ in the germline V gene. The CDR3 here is CASSRLAGENNEQFF. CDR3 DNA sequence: TGTGCCAGCAGCAGACTAGCGGGAGAAAACAATGAGCAGTTCTTC.

CDR3 bases: TGTGCCAGCAGCTTAGATCGACTAGCGGGGGACAATGAGCAGTTCTTC. Translating it yields CASSLDRLAGDNEQFF. The chain employs TRBV11-2 and TRBJ2-1, with TRBD2 matching over 12 bases. CDR3 size: 16 residues. Germline CDR1 SGHAT, CDR2 FQNNGV. V dropped 0 bases and J dropped 5; count of bases not matched to a gene: 2.

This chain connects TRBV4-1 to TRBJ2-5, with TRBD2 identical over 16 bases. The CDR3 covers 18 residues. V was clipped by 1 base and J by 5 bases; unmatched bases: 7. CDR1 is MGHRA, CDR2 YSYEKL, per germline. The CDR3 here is CASSQVIPGLAGGETQYF. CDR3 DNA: TGCGCCAGCAGCCAAGTCATCCCGGGACTAGCGGGAGGGGAGACCCAGTACTTC.

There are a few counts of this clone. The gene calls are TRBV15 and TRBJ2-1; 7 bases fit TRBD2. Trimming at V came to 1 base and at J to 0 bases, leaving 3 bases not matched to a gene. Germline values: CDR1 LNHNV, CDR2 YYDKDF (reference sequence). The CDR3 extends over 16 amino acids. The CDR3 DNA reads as TGTGCCACCAGCAGAGGTATAGCGGGCTCCTACAATGAGCAGTTCTTC. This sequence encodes CATSRGIAGSYNEQFF.

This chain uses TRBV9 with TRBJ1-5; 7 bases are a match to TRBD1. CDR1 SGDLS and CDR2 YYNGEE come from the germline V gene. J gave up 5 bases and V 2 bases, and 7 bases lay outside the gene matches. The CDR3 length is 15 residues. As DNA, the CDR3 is TGTGCCAGCAGCGTCGGGGACAGTCCATATCAGCCCCAGCATTTT. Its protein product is CASSVGDSPYQPQHF.

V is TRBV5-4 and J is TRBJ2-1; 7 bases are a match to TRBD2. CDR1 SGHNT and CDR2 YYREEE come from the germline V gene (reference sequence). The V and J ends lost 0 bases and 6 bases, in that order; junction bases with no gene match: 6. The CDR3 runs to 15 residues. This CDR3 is CASSLDSGGSNEQFF. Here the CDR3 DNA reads TGTGCCAGCAGCTTGGACTCTGGCGGGAGCAATGAGCAGTTCTTC.

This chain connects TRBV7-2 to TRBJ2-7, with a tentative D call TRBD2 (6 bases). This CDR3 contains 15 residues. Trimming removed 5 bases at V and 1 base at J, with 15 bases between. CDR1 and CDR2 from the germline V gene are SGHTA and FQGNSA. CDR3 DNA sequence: TGTGCCAGCAGCCCGGGACTTATACAGTCCTACGAGCAGTACTTC. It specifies CASSPGLIQSYEQYF.

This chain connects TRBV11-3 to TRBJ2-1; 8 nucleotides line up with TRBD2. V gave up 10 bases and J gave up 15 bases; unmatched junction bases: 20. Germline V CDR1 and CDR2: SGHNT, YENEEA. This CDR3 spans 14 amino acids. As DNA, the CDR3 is TGTGCCACCAACCCCGGGACTAGTCCCACGGGTCCGTTCTTC. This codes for CATNPGTSPTGPFF.

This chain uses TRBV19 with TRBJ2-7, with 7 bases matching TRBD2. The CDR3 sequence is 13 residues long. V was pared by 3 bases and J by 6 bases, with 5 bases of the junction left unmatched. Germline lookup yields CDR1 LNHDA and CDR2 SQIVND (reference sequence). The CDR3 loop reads CASSIGRESEQYF. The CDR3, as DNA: TGTGCCAGTAGTATCGGGCGGGAGTCCGAGCAGTACTTC.

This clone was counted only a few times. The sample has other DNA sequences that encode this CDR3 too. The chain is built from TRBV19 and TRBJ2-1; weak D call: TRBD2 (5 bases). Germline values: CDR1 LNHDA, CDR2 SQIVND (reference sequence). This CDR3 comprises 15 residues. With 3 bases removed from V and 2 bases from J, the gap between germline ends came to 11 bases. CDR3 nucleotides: TGTGCCAGTAGTATCAGCGGAGGTGCCTACAATGAGCAGTTCTTC. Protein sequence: CASSISGGAYNEQFF. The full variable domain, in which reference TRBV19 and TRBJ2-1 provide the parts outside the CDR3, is DGGITQSPKYLFRKEGQNVTLSCEQNLNHDAMYWYRQDPGQGLRLIYYSQIVNDFQKGDIAEGYSVSREKKESFPLTVTSAQKNPTAFYLCASSISGGAYNEQFFGPGTRLTVL.

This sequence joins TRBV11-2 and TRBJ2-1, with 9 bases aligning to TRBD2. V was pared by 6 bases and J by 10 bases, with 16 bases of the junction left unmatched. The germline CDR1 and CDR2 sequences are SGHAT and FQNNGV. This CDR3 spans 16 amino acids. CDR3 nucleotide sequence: TGTGCCAGCAGGCACAGGGTAATAGCGGGAGTTGGGGAGCAGTTCTTC. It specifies CASRHRVIAGVGEQFF.